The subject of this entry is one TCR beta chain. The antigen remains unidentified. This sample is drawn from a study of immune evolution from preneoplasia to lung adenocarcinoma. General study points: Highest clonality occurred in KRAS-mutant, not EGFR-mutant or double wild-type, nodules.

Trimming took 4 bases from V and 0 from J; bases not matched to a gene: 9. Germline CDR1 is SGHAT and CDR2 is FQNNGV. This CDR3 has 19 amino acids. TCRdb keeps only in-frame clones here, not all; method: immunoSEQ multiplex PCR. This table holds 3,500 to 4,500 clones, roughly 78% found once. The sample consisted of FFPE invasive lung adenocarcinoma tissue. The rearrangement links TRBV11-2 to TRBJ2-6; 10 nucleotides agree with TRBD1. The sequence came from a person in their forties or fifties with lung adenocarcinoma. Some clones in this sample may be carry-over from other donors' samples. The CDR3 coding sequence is TGTGCCAGCAGCTCGAGGGACAGGGGAACCCTCTCTGGGGCCAACGTCCTGACTTTC. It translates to CASSSRDRGTLSGANVLTF.